Shown below are 26 T cell receptor beta chains from a single sample sequenced in a study of blood T cell repertoires in COVID-19. Profiled with immunoSEQ multiplex PCR; TCRdb holds only in-frame clones, not every one. The sample shows roughly 140,000 clones, 85% to 90% of them seen only once. The sample consisted of peripheral blood. These TCRs come from a woman in her forties with acute or convalescent COVID-19.

This clone was seen just once. At one of its ends the junction is not consistent with the germline gene, which may arise from a read error. V and J are TRBV7-7 and TRBJ2-3, with TRBD2 matching over 10 bases. Germline V gives CDR1 SSHAT, CDR2 FNYEAQ (reference sequence). This CDR3 is built from 15 residues. The CDR3, as DNA: TGTGCTAGCAGCTTCGGACTAGCGGGCACAGATACGCAGTATTTT. This gives the protein CASSFGLAGTDTQYF. The complete variable domain, with remaining parts taken from reference TRBV7-7 and TRBJ2-3, reads GAGVSQSPRYKVTKRGQDVTLRCDPISSHATLYWYQQALGQGPEFLTYFNYEAQPDKSGLPSDRFSAERPEGSISTLTIQRTEQRDSAMYRCASSFGLAGTDTQYFGPGTRLTVL.

The rearrangement joins TRBV18 to TRBJ2-7, with a possible D match to TRBD2 (6 bases). V dropped 6 bases and J dropped 0 bases, with 18 bases sitting between them. Germline V gene data show CDR1 as KGHSH and CDR2 as LQKENI. This CDR3 comprises 16 residues. DNA for the CDR3: TGTGCCAGCTCGCCAACCGTGGCGGGGCCCTCCTACGAGCAGTACTTC. This translates into CASSPTVAGPSYEQYF.

V gene TRBV27 combines with J gene TRBJ2-3; D unclear. In germline, CDR1 is MNHEY, CDR2 SMNVEV (reference sequence). The V end was cut by 5 bases, the J end by 2 bases, with 11 bases between. This CDR3 spans 14 amino acids. The DNA of the CDR3 is TGTGCCAGCAGTATACAGCTCAACACAGATACGCAGTATTTT. Its translation: CASSIQLNTDTQYF.

This sequence joins TRBV7-2 and TRBJ2-7, with 10 bases identical to TRBD2. The germline CDR1 and CDR2 sequences are SGHTA and FQGNSA. With 5 bases clipped from V and 6 bases from J, the junction kept 7 bases outside the gene matches. The CDR3 loop spans 14 amino acids. The CDR3 sequence is CASSQLAGSGEQYF. The DNA of the CDR3 is TGTGCCAGCAGCCAACTAGCGGGATCGGGCGAGCAGTACTTC.

CDR3 DNA sequence: TGTGCCAGCAGCTTTGTCTCAACTAATGAAAAACTGTTTTTT. Translating gives CASSFVSTNEKLFF. The rearrangement links TRBV7-9 to TRBJ1-4; D unclear. Germline V gene lookup returns CDR1 SEHNR and CDR2 FQNEAQ (reference sequence). V was clipped by 3 bases and J by 0 bases, with 5 bases between them. This CDR3 has 14 residues.

The rearrangement uses TRBV5-1 and TRBJ1-2; maybe TRBD1 (5 bases). With 1 base removed from V and 1 base from J, the gap between germline ends came to 11 bases. The CDR3 is 15 amino acids. The germline CDR1 and CDR2 sequences are SGHRS and YFSETQ. The CDR3 loop is CASSLRGDLNYGYTF. The CDR3 DNA reads as TGCGCCAGCAGCTTGAGGGGTGACCTTAACTATGGCTACACCTTC.

CDR3 nucleotides: TGCGCCAGCAGCACGGGGACACCAAACTATGGCTACACCTTC. This sequence encodes CASSTGTPNYGYTF. The chain links TRBV5-1 to TRBJ1-2; TRBD1 is a possible D gene (6 bases). Germline V CDR1 and CDR2: SGHRS, YFSETQ. V lost 4 bases and J 2 bases, leaving 12 bases between the germline ends. CDR3 size: 14 residues.

CDR3 sequence reads: CASSLSGELFF. The CDR3 coding sequence is TGTGCCAGCAGCCTCTCCGGGGAGCTGTTTTTT. The chain is built from TRBV11-2 and TRBJ2-2, with D uncertain. Germline V gene sequence: CDR1 SGHAT, CDR2 FQNNGV. V lost 5 bases to trimming and J lost 6 bases, with 4 bases between them. The length of the CDR3 is 11 residues.

This sequence joins TRBV7-9 and TRBJ2-2; D might be TRBD2 (5 bases). Trimming took off 5 bases at V and 4 bases at J, with 20 bases between the two ends. The germline V gene has CDR1 SEHNR and CDR2 FQNEAQ (reference sequence). This CDR3 comprises 17 residues. CDR3 nucleotides: TGTGCCAGCAGCCCGCAGGTTCGGAGGCTGGGCACCGGGGAGCTGTTTTTT. Translated: CASSPQVRRLGTGELFF.

The rearrangement joins TRBV12-5 to TRBJ2-2, with a possible D match to TRBD1 (6 bases). This CDR3 has 20 residues. The germline CDR1 and CDR2 sequences are LGHNT and FRNRAP. V lost 5 bases, J lost 3 bases, and 28 bases lay in between. The CDR3 DNA reads as TGTGCTAGTGGTCCCCGCCGGACAGTGGGATCTGGTGGTTACACCGGGGAGCTGTTTTTT. Protein product: CASGPRRTVGSGGYTGELFF.

V usage is TRBV10-2 and J usage is TRBJ1-1; TRBD1 matches at 8 bases. Germline CDR1 is WSHSY and CDR2 is SAAADI. The J segment lost 1 base and the V segment lost 5 bases, leaving 3 bases of the junction unmatched. The CDR3 is 14 residues long. CDR3 loop: CASSQGARNTEAFF. In DNA form, the CDR3 reads TGCGCCAGCAGTCAGGGGGCTCGGAACACTGAAGCTTTCTTT.

This rearrangement joins TRBV7-3 to TRBJ2-3; 11 nucleotides line up with TRBD2. V gave up 2 bases and J gave up 1 base; unmatched junction bases: 5. Germline V gene lookup returns CDR1 SGHTA and CDR2 FQGTGA. CDR3 length equals 17 residues. In DNA form, the CDR3 reads TGTGCCAGCAGCTTACCCGTGACTAGCGGGGGCACAGATACGCAGTATTTT. It yields the protein CASSLPVTSGGTDTQYF.

The chain employs TRBV6-5 and TRBJ1-1; D call uncertain. The CDR3 extends over 15 amino acids. V was trimmed by 8 bases and J by 3 bases, leaving 19 bases between them. Germline V lookup: CDR1 MNHEY, CDR2 SVGAGI. DNA for the CDR3: TGTGCCAGCTGTCTAAACTCCCAGGCGCACACTGAAGCTTTCTTT. Translated, it gives CASCLNSQAHTEAFF.

V is TRBV18 and J is TRBJ1-1; D may be TRBD1 (6 bases). V shed 5 bases and J shed 6 bases, with 13 bases lying between them. Germline CDR1 KGHSH, CDR2 LQKENI. This CDR3 region has 13 residues. CDR3 in DNA: TGTGCCAGCTCAACATTCTGGACAGCTGAAGCTTTCTTT. It specifies CASSTFWTAEAFF. The full variable domain, with the rest looked up from reference TRBV18 and TRBJ1-1, is NAGVMQNPRHLVRRRGQEARLRCSPMKGHSHVYWYRQLPEEGLKFMVYLQKENIIDESGMPKERFSAEFPKEGPSILRIQQVVRGDSAAYFCASSTFWTAEAFFGQGTRLTVV.

The chain uses TRBV4-3 and TRBJ2-7; D is unresolved. CDR1 LGHNA and CDR2 YSLEER come from the germline V gene. Trimming left V 0 bases short and J 4 bases short, with 13 bases between. This CDR3 spans 15 amino acids. The CDR3 reads CASSQDVGPRYEQYF. The CDR3 DNA follows: TGCGCCAGCAGCCAAGACGTAGGTCCGAGGTACGAGCAGTACTTC.

This clone turned up a few times. This sequence joins TRBV28 and TRBJ1-1; perhaps TRBD1 as D (6 bases). The CDR3 has 15 amino acids. Germline CDR1 reads MDHEN; CDR2 reads SYDVKM. V gave up 8 bases and J gave up 4 bases, with 20 bases separating them. The chain's CDR3 is CASRLLGGYLTEAFF. The DNA for the CDR3 is TGTGCCAGCCGCTTATTAGGGGGTTATCTCACTGAAGCTTTCTTT.

V gene TRBV5-6 combines with J gene TRBJ2-2, with D maybe TRBD1 (6 bases). The CDR3 is made up of 14 amino acids. Trimming left V 6 bases short and J 6 bases short, with 15 bases between. In germline, CDR1 is SGHDT, CDR2 YYEEEE. Written as DNA, the CDR3 is TGTGCCAGCACCCCCACAGGGATGGCCGGGGAGCTGTTTTTT. Its protein product is CASTPTGMAGELFF.

The chain joins TRBV4-1 to TRBJ2-7; tentatively, D is TRBD2 (5 bases). CDR3 size: 14 residues. Per germline, CDR1 MGHRA and CDR2 YSYEKL. V lost 1 base and J lost 4, with 11 bases in between. CDR3 nucleotide sequence: TGCGCCAGCAGCCAAGGACCGGGAAGGTACGAGCAGTACTTC. Protein: CASSQGPGRYEQYF.

This CDR3 reads CASSRNRGYNSPLHF. CDR3 DNA: TGTGCCAGCAGCAGAAACAGGGGGTATAATTCACCCCTCCACTTT. The chain uses TRBV6-5 and TRBJ1-6; 8 bases match TRBD1. This CDR3 has 15 amino acids. Germline V gene data show CDR1 as MNHEY and CDR2 as SVGAGI. Trimming cost V 6 bases and J 4 bases; bases outside gene matches: 5.

The V call is TRBV5-5, the J call TRBJ1-4; 7 nucleotides line up with TRBD1. The V segment lost 3 bases and the J segment 3 bases; nucleotides outside the gene matches: 2. The CDR3 totals 14 residues. CDR1 SGHKS and CDR2 YYEKEE come from the germline V gene (reference sequence). The DNA of the CDR3 is TGTGCCAGCAGCTCGGGACAGCCTAATGAAAAACTGTTTTTT. Translation: CASSSGQPNEKLFF.

This clone has at least ten counts. The chain uses TRBV4-1 and TRBJ2-7; 8 bases map to TRBD2. The trim removed 0 bases at V and 4 bases at J, leaving 5 bases unmatched. Per the germline V gene, CDR1 is MGHRA and CDR2 is YSYEKL. The CDR3 loop spans 15 amino acids. CDR3 protein: CASSQDGTRWYEQYF. The CDR3 coding sequence is TGCGCCAGCAGCCAAGATGGGACTAGGTGGTACGAGCAGTACTTC.

The CDR3 region is CASSPYDRGQINTEAFF. In nucleotides, the CDR3 is TGTGCCAGCTCACCTTACGACAGGGGGCAAATTAACACTGAAGCTTTCTTT. The rearrangement joins TRBV18 to TRBJ1-1; 10 bases align to TRBD1. CDR3 size: 17 residues. Germline loops: CDR1 KGHSH, CDR2 LQKENI. Trimming took 3 bases from V and 2 from J; bases not matched to a gene: 9. Complete variable domain (other parts from reference TRBV18 and TRBJ1-1): NAGVMQNPRHLVRRRGQEARLRCSPMKGHSHVYWYRQLPEEGLKFMVYLQKENIIDESGMPKERFSAEFPKEGPSILRIQQVVRGDSAAYFCASSPYDRGQINTEAFFGQGTRLTVV.

This clone came up once. This chain uses TRBV27 with TRBJ2-1, with a tentative D call TRBD2 (6 bases). The CDR3 contains 15 residues. Germline V lookup: CDR1 MNHEY, CDR2 SMNVEV (reference sequence). The V end lost 6 bases, the J end lost 8 bases, and 20 bases lay between the germline ends. The CDR3, as DNA: TGTGCCAGCAGCCCCCCGGGACTCGGGAAACATGAGCAGTTCTTC. This translates into CASSPPGLGKHEQFF.

J is TRBJ1-2 and V is TRBV27, with D tentatively TRBD1 (5 bases). V shed 6 bases and J shed 8 bases, with 19 bases lying between them. Germline V gives CDR1 MNHEY, CDR2 SMNVEV (reference sequence). This CDR3 has 14 amino acids. As DNA, the CDR3 is TGTGCCAGCAGACAGGCCTATTTACTACGAGGCTACACCTTC. This gives the protein CASRQAYLLRGYTF.

The V call is TRBV11-1, the J call TRBJ2-5, with D perhaps TRBD2 (5 bases). Germline CDR1 and CDR2: SGHAT and FQDESV (reference sequence). The CDR3 is 13 residues long. V was pared by 4 bases and J by 4 bases, with 10 bases between. The CDR3 reads CASSWTQVETQYF. DNA for the CDR3: TGTGCCAGCAGCTGGACTCAGGTAGAGACCCAGTACTTC.

This clone has just a few counts. The J gene is TRBJ2-2, the V gene TRBV2; 9 bases are a match to TRBD2. From germline, CDR1 is SNHLY and CDR2 FYNNEI. CDR3 length equals 19 residues. After removal of 6 bases from V and 6 bases from J, the junction contained 20 bases not matched to a gene. The DNA for the CDR3 is TGTGCCAGCAGCGCACTTAGCGGGGGTCTAACCGGAGGGGCCGGGGAGCTGTTTTTT. Protein: CASSALSGGLTGGAGELFF.